This TCR beta chain appears in the sequencing data of a study of cytomegalovirus exposure and HLA in healthy donors. Study-level findings and limits: Later on, a genetic analysis was performed. It linked a missense variant in DCLRE1C with V- and J-gene trimming of TCR beta. For cytomegalovirus status, the classifier reportedly gave diagnoses with high specificity and sensitivity. CMV serostatus was the only immune exposure information that was available.

Germline V gene data show CDR1 as MNHNS and CDR2 as SASEGT. This CDR3 is built from 15 residues. About this clone itself: Antigen: not known. An end of the junction differs from the germline gene, which may be a read error.

Use of 60 Vbeta and 13 Jbeta primers characterized the PCR. Here immunoSEQ multiplex PCR was the method, and the copy in TCRdb shows in-frame clones only, minus some. The table records roughly 180,000 clones, under 80% of them present only once. The sequenced sample was PBMCs. The chain couples TRBV6-1 to TRBJ2-2; either TRBD1 or TRBD2 may supply D (7 bases each). The receptor was derived from a woman aged 50 to 65 in good health and CMV-seropositive. The CDR3 DNA reads as TGTGCCAGCACTGAAGCGGGACAGATGACCGGGGAGCTGTTTTTT. This codes for CASTEAGQMTGELFF.